This T cell receptor (beta chain) was obtained from a study of T cell responses to AZD1222 COVID-19 vaccine. This CDR3 spans 12 amino acids. Germline V gives CDR1 ENHRY, CDR2 SYGVKD. V lost 5 bases and J lost 5, with 9 bases in between. Assay used: immunoSEQ multiplex PCR; TCRdb lists only in-frame clones, some missing. The profile shows 200,000 or so clones, around 92% of them singletons. This chain connects TRBV10-3 to TRBJ1-1; no definite D call. The starting material was peripheral blood, obtained on day 0 of AZD1222 vaccination. This TCR came from an adult in good health. The CDR3 spells CAISIGGTEAFF. The CDR3 DNA reads TGTGCCATCAGTATAGGTGGGACTGAAGCTTTCTTT.